Listed below are T cell receptor beta chains from one sample, sequenced in a study of identical twins. TCRdb re-called the 5' RACE reads with MiXCR, one entry per CDR3 protein. The sample carries 700,000 or so distinct CDR3 sequences, approximately 9% recorded once. These data were likewise used in another study, on yellow fever vaccine responses in identical twins.

What was sequenced was PBMCs. The receptors shown here come from a woman between 18 and 29 years old in good health. Both conserved end residues are part of each CDR3. D genes are given only for firm matches. Only part of the rows carry a size: once, few, many, or a class if the clone is expanded.

>many|TRBJ2-7|TRBV5-1|TRBD1
TGCGCCAGCACCCCCGGGACAGGGGGTTACGAGCAGTACTTC
CASTPGTGGYEQYF
>.|TRBJ2-6|TRBV19|TRBD1
TGTGCCAGTAGTATCAAGGGACAGGGGGCCGGCGGGGCCAACGTCCTGACTTTC
CASSIKGQGAGGANVLTF
>.|TRBJ2-3|TRBV3-1|TRBD2
TGTGCCAGCAGCCAACCATCGTGGCGGGGGGGCAGGGATACGCAGTATTTT
CASSQPSWRGGRDTQYF
>few|TRBJ2-3|TRBV15|TRBD2
TGTGCCACAGGGGGTGGGACTAGCGGCACAGATACGCAGTATTTT
CATGGGTSGTDTQYF
>few|TRBJ2-3|TRBV21-1|.
TGTGCCAGCTCGGGCCAGGGAGGTCGAGAGGATGCAGATACGCAGTATTTT
CASSGQGGREDADTQYF
>few|TRBJ1-6|TRBV20-1|TRBD1
TGCAGTGCCCGTAGGGACAGTGGGAAATCACCCCTCCACTTT
CSARRDSGKSPLHF
>.|TRBJ2-3|TRBV7-2|.
TGTGCCAGCAGCGGATCGTCACTAGTGCCTTGGGATACGCAGTATTTT
CASSGSSLVPWDTQYF
>few|TRBJ1-1|TRBV12-5|TRBD1
TGTGCTAGTGGTTTAGGACAGGGGGCCGGAGCTTTCTTT
CASGLGQGAGAFF
>few|TRBJ2-1|TRBV2|TRBD2
TGTGCCAGCAGTACTAGCGGGAGGGCCTTCTACAATGAGCAGTTCTTC
CASSTSGRAFYNEQFF
>.|TRBJ2-2|TRBV18|TRBD1
TGTGCCAGCTCACCATACCGGGACAGCGTAAACACCGGGGAGCTGTTTTTT
CASSPYRDSVNTGELFF
>few|TRBJ2-7|TRBV4-3|TRBD1
TGCGCCAGCAGCCAAGATTTGGGGACAGGGCGCGAGCAGTACTTC
CASSQDLGTGREQYF
>few|TRBJ1-1|TRBV11-2|TRBD1
TGTGCCAGCAGCCCCGGACAGGGGGCAAGGAACACTGAAGCTTTCTTT
CASSPGQGARNTEAFF
>.|TRBJ2-3|TRBV3-1|TRBD2
TGTGCCAGCAGCCAAGGGATACTAGCGGCGCAGTATTTT
CASSQGILAAQYF
>.|TRBJ2-1|TRBV6-5|TRBD2
TGTGCCAGCAGTTACGGTAGCGGGGGGAACAATGAGCAGTTCTTC
CASSYGSGGNNEQFF
>many|TRBJ2-7|TRBV5-1|.
TGCGCCAGCAGCTTGGTTGCAGGGGACTACGAGCAGTACTTC
CASSLVAGDYEQYF
>.|TRBJ2-1|TRBV7-8|.
TGTGCCAGCAGCACACGACAGGATCACCACAATGAGCAGTTCTTC
CASSTRQDHHNEQFF
>few|TRBJ1-1|TRBV5-6|.
TGTGCCAGCAGCTTGGCGCAGTCAGCGAATGCTTTCTTT
CASSLAQSANAFF
>.|TRBJ2-1|TRBV6-5|TRBD2
TGTGCCAGCAGTTACGGTGGCGGGAGGGCCTCCAATGAGCAGTTCTTC
CASSYGGGRASNEQFF
>many|TRBJ2-3|TRBV4-1|TRBD2
TGCGCCAGCAGCCATGGACTAGCGGGATTGGGGACAGATACGCAGTATTTT
CASSHGLAGLGTDTQYF
>few|TRBJ1-6|TRBV7-9|.
TGTGCCAGCAAAGCATATTATAATTCACCCCTCCACTTT
CASKAYYNSPLHF
>few|TRBJ2-5|TRBV15|TRBD2
TGTGCCACCAGCAGCATGACTAGCGGGAAACCACAAGAGACCCAGTACTTC
CATSSMTSGKPQETQYF
>many|TRBJ2-3|TRBV29-1|.
TGCAGCGTTGCTAGCAGCACAGATACGCAGTATTTT
CSVASSTDTQYF